This paragraph covers one T cell receptor (beta chain) sequence. The data are from a study of preoperative IRX-2 immunotherapy in early breast cancer. Trimming took 3 bases from V and 7 from J, leaving 12 bases between them. The CDR3 totals 13 residues. Treatment noted: preoperative locoregional IRX-2 cytokine immunotherapy. Samples came from a phase Ib trial of preoperative locoregional IRX-2 cytokine immunotherapy. Libraries were prepared by immunoSEQ multiplex PCR; TCRdb keeps only in-frame clonotypes and omits some of them. The top ten clones hold roughly 2% of a sample with about 98,000 clones, around 86% of them seen once.

The V call is TRBV7-1, the J call TRBJ1-2; the D gene is possibly TRBD1 (5 bases). TRBV7-1 is known as an ORF, though its function is uncertain. The receptor's source is a human donor with breast cancer. Source: tumor tissue, taken after IRX-2 immunotherapy. CDR3 DNA: TGTGCCAGCAGCTCGGTAGGGGTGAGTGGCTACACCTTC. Residues: CASSSVGVSGYTF.